This T cell receptor (beta chain) comes out of a study of multiple sclerosis patients with progressive multifocal leukoencephalopathy. The ends were cut back, 5 bases at V and 0 bases at J, with 11 bases in the middle. Germline V lookup: CDR1 MNHNY, CDR2 SVGAGI (reference sequence). The CDR3 is made up of 15 amino acids. Time point meaning: before natalizumab initiation. Only in-frame clones appear in the TCRdb table, and some are missing; sequencing was by immunoSEQ multiplex PCR. The table records fewer than 35,000 clones, about 91% of them present only once. Sequenced material: PBMCs. The rearrangement joins TRBV6-6 to TRBJ2-1, with D maybe TRBD2 (5 bases). This TCR derives from a human donor with multiple sclerosis. CDR3: CASSRTPSSYNEQFF. The CDR3 nucleotides are TGTGCCAGCAGTAGGACTCCCAGCTCCTACAATGAGCAGTTCTTC.